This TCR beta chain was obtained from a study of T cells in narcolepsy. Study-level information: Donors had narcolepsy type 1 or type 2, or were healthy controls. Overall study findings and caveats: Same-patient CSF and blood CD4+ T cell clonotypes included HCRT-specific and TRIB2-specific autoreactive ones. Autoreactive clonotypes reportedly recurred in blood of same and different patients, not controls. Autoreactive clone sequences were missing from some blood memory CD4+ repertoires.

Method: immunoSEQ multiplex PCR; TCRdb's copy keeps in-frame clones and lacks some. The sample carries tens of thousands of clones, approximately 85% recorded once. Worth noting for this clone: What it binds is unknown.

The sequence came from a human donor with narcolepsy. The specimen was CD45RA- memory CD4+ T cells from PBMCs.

This CDR3 reads CASSLGQGGGYTF. CDR3 nucleotide sequence: TGTGCCAGCAGTTTAGGCCAGGGAGGGGGCTACACCTTC. The rearrangement links TRBV27 to TRBJ1-2, with D possibly matching TRBD1 (5 bases). V shed 2 bases and J shed 8 bases, with 12 bases lying between them. Germline V gene data show CDR1 as MNHEY and CDR2 as SMNVEV (reference sequence). The CDR3 sequence is 13 residues long.